This T cell receptor (beta chain) was identified during a study of blood T cell repertoires in COVID-19. At the level of the study: From T cells, B-cell-depleted T cells, or PBMCs came the material, which was cDNA or gDNA.

This clone was seen once. TCRdb keeps only in-frame clones here, not all; method: immunoSEQ multiplex PCR. The table lists around 250,000 clones, around 83% of them singletons. Trimming pared 5 bases from V and 13 bases from J, leaving 20 bases between. CDR1 is MNHEY, CDR2 SMNVEV, per germline (reference sequence). This CDR3 region has 14 residues. This TCR was sampled from a woman between 35 and 50 years old who had recovered from COVID-19. The chain carries TRBV27 and TRBJ1-4, with D possibly matching TRBD1 (6 bases). The sequencing sample was made of peripheral blood. The CDR3 DNA sequence: TGTGCCAGCAGTCCTGACAGGTTTCCGCGAATACTGTTTTTT. This gives the protein CASSPDRFPRILFF.